The source of this T cell receptor beta chain is a study of blood T cell repertoires in COVID-19. V lost 3 bases and J 7 bases, leaving 13 bases between the germline ends. Germline CDR1 is LNHDA and CDR2 is SQIVND (reference sequence). This CDR3 has 14 amino acids. The assay was immunoSEQ multiplex PCR, and TCRdb's table has in-frame clones only and misses some. Here the sample spans 120,000 to 150,000 clones, around 91% being singletons. The chain recombines TRBV19 with TRBJ1-5; TRBD1 might be the D (5 bases). This TCR was sampled from a man between 18 and 29 years old with COVID-19, enrolled during active disease. Sequencing was carried out using peripheral blood. The CDR3 sequence: CASSIRGGGQPQHF. CDR3 in DNA: TGTGCCAGTAGTATTCGCGGGGGAGGGCAGCCCCAGCATTTT.